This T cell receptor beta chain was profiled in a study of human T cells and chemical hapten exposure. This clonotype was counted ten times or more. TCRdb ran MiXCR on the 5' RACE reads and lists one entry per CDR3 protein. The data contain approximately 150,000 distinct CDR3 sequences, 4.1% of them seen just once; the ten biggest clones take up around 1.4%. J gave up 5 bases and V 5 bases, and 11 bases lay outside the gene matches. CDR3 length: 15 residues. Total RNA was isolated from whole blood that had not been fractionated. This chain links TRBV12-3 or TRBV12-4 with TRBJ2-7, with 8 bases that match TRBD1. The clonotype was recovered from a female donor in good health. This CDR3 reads CASSPTSGQGNEQYF. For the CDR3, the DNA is TGTGCCAGCAGTCCTACGAGCGGACAGGGCAACGAGCAGTACTTC.